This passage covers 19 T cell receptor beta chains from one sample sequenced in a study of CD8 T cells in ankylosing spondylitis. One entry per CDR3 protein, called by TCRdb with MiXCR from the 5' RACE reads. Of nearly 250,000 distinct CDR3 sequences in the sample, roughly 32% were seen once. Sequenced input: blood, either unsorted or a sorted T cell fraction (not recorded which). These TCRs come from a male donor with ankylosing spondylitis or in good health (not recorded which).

CDR3 sequence reads: CSATPRINYQPQHF. The DNA for the CDR3 is TGCAGTGCTACCCCAAGGATAAACTATCAGCCCCAGCATTTT. The chain recombines TRBV20-1 with TRBJ1-5; D remains ambiguous. There are 14 residues in the CDR3. V was trimmed by 4 bases and J by 5 bases, leaving 15 bases between them. Germline V gene sequence: CDR1 DFQATT, CDR2 SNEGSKA (reference sequence).

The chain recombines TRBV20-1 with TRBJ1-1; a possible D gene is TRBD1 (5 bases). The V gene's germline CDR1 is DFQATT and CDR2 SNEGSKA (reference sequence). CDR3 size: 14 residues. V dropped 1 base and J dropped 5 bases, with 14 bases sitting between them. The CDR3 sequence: CSARAGAGKTEAFF. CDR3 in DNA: TGCAGTGCTAGAGCCGGGGCTGGGAAGACTGAAGCTTTCTTT.

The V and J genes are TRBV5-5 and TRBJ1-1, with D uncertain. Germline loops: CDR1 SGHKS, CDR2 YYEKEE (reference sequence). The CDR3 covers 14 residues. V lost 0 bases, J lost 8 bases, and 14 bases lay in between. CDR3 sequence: CASSLGWGGREAFF. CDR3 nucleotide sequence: TGTGCCAGCAGCTTGGGGTGGGGAGGTCGAGAAGCTTTCTTT.

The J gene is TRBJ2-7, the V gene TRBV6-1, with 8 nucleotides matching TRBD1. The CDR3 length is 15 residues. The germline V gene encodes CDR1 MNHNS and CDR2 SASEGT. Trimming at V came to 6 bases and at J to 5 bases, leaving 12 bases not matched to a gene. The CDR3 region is CASRHRQDRDHEQYF. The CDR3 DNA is TGTGCCAGCAGGCACCGTCAGGACAGGGACCACGAGCAGTACTTC.

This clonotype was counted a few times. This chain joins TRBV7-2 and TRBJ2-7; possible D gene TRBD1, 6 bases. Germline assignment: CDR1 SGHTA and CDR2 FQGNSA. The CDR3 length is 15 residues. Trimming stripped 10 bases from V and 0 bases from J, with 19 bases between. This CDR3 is CATGGAGDSSYEQYF. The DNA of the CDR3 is TGTGCCACCGGTGGGGCAGGGGATTCCTCCTACGAGCAGTACTTC.

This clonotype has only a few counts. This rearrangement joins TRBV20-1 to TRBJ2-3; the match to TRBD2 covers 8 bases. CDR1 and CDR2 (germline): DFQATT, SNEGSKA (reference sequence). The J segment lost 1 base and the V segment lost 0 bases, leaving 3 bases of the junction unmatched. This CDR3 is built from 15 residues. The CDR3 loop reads CSARDAAGGTDTQYF. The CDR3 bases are TGCAGTGCTAGAGATGCAGCGGGGGGCACAGATACGCAGTATTTT.

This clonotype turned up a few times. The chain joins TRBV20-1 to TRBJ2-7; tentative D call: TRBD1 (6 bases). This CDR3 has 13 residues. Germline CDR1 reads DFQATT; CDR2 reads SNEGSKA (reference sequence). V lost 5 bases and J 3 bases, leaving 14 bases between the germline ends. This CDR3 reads CSACLTGSYEQYF. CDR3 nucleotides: TGCAGTGCTTGCCTGACAGGCAGCTACGAGCAGTACTTC.

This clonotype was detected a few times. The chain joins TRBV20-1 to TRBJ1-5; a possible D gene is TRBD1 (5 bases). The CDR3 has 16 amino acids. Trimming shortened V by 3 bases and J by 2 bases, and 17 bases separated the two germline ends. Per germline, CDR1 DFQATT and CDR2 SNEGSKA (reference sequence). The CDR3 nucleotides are TGCAGTGCTAGCCAGGGACCGGGGACCGGCAATCAGCCCCAGCATTTT. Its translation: CSASQGPGTGNQPQHF.

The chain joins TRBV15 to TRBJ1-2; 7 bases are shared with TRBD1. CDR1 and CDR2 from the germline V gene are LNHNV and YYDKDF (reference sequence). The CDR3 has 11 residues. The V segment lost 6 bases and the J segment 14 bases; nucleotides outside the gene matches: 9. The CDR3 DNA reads TGTGCCACCAGAGATCAGGGGGTCTCTACCTTC. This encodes CATRDQGVSTF.

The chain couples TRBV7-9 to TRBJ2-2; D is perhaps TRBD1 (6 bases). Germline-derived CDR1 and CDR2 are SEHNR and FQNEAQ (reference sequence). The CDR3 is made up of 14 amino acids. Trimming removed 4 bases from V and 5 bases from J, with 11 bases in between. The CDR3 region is CASSSFDRTGELFF. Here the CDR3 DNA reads TGTGCCAGCAGCTCCTTCGACAGGACCGGGGAGCTGTTTTTT.

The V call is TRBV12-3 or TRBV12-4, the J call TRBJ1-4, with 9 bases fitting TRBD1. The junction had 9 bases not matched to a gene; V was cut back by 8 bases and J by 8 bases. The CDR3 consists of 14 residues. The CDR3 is CASATGGGEEKLFF. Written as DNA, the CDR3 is TGTGCCAGCGCGACAGGGGGAGGGGAAGAAAAACTGTTTTTT.

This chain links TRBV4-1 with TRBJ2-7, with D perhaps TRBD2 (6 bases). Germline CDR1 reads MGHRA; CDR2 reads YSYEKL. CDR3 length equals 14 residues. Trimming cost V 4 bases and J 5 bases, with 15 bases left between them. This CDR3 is CASSRGEWGDEQYF. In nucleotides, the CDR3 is TGCGCCAGCAGCCGAGGGGAATGGGGGGACGAGCAGTACTTC.

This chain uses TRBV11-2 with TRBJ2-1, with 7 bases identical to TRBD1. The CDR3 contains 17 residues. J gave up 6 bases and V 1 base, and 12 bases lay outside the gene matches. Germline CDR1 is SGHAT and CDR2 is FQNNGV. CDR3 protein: CASSLVVSRQGGNEQFF. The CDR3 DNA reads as TGTGCCAGCAGCTTAGTGGTGTCGCGACAGGGCGGCAATGAGCAGTTCTTC.

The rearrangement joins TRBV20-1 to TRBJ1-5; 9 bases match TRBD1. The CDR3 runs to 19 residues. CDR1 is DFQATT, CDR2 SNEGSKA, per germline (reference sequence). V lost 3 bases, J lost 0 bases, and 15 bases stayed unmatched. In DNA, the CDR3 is TGCAGTGCTAGTGGACCGGGACAGGGCCCACCAGATAGCAATCAGCCCCAGCATTTT. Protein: CSASGPGQGPPDSNQPQHF.

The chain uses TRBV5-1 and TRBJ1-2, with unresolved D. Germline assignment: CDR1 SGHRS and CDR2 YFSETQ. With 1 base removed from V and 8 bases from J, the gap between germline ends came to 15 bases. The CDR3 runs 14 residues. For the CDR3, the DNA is TGCGCCAGCAGCTTGTTTCTGGCAGTCGACGGCTACACCTTC. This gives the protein CASSLFLAVDGYTF. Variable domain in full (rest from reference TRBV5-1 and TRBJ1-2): KAGVTQTPRYLIKTRGQQVTLSCSPISGHRSVSWYQQTPGQGLQFLFEYFSETQRNKGNFPGRFSGRQFSNSRSEMNVSTLELGDSALYLCASSLFLAVDGYTFGSGTRLTVV.

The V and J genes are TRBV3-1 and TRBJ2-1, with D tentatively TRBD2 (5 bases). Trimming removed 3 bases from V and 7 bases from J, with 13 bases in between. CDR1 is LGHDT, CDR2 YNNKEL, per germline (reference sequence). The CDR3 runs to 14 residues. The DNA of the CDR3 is TGTGCCAGCAGCCAGGCCGGGATTGGGAATGAGCAGTTCTTC. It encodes CASSQAGIGNEQFF.

CDR3 in DNA: TGCGCCAGCAGCGTATTCCAAAACTGGGACACTGAAGCTTTCTTT. Translating it yields CASSVFQNWDTEAFF. This chain connects TRBV5-1 to TRBJ1-1; D is unresolved. The ends were cut back, 4 bases at V and 3 bases at J, with 16 bases in the middle. This CDR3 comprises 15 residues. Germline V gene data show CDR1 as SGHRS and CDR2 as YFSETQ. Using reference TRBV5-1 and TRBJ1-1 for the parts outside the CDR3, the full variable domain is KAGVTQTPRYLIKTRGQQVTLSCSPISGHRSVSWYQQTPGQGLQFLFEYFSETQRNKGNFPGRFSGRQFSNSRSEMNVSTLELGDSALYLCASSVFQNWDTEAFFGQGTRLTVV.

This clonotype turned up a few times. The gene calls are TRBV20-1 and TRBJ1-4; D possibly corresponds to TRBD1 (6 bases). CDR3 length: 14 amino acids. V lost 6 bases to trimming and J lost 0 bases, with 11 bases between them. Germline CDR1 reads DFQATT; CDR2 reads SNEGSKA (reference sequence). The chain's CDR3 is CSASDSATNEKLFF. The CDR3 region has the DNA TGCAGTGCGTCGGACAGTGCAACTAATGAAAAACTGTTTTTT.

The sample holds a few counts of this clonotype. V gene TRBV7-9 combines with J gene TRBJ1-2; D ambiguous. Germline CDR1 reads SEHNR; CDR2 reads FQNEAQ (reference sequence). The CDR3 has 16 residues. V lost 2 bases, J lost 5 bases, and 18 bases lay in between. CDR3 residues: CASSLRIGPYTYGYTF. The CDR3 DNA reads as TGTGCCAGCAGCTTACGGATCGGGCCCTACACGTATGGCTACACCTTC.